Described below is a single TCR beta chain sequence and its context. The CDR3 extends over 15 amino acids. Trimming removed 2 bases at V and 2 bases at J, with 11 bases between. Germline loops: CDR1 MDHEN, CDR2 SYDVKM. This sample was taken from a study of blood T cell repertoires in COVID-19. Sequencing was performed with immunoSEQ multiplex PCR; in TCRdb, only in-frame clones are kept and a portion is missing. The data contain approximately 83,000 clones, over 80% of them singletons. The sequence came from a man aged 50-60 years with acute or convalescent COVID-19. The chain combines TRBV28 with TRBJ2-3; D is possibly TRBD2 (6 bases). Sequencing was carried out using peripheral blood. The CDR3 here is CASSLGGRATDTQYF. In DNA, the CDR3 is TGTGCCAGCAGTTTAGGAGGGCGCGCCACAGATACGCAGTATTTT.